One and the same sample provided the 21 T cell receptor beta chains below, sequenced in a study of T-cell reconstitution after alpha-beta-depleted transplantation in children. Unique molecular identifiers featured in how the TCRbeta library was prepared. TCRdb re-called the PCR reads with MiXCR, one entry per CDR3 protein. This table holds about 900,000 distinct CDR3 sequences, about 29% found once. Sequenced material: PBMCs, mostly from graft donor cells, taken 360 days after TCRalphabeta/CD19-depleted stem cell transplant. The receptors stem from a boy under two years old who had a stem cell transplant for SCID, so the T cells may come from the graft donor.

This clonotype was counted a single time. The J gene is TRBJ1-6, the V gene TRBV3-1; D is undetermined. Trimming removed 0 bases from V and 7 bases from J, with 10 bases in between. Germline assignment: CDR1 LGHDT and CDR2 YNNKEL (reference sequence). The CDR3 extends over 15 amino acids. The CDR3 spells CASSQDLLLNSPLHF. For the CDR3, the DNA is TGTGCCAGCAGCCAAGATCTGCTCTTGAATTCACCCCTCCACTTT.

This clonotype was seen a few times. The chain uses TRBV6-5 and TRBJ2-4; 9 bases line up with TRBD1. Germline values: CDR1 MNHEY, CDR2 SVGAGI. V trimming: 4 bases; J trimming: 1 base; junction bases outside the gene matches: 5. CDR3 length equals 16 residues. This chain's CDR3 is CASSSPGTGAKNIQYF. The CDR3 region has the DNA TGTGCCAGCAGTTCGCCCGGGACAGGGGCCAAAAACATTCAGTACTTC.

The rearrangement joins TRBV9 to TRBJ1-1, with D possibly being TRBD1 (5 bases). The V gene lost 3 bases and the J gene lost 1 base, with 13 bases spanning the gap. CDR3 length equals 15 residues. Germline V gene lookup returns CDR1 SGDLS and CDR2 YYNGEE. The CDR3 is CASSALMTANTEAFF. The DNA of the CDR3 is TGTGCCAGCAGCGCGCTAATGACAGCGAACACTGAAGCTTTCTTT.

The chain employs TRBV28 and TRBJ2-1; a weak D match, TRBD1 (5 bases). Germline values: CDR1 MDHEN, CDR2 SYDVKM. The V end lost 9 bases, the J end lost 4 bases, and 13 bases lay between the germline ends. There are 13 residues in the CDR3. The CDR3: CASHSGLYNEQFF. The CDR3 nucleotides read TGTGCCAGTCATTCAGGGCTTTACAATGAGCAGTTCTTC.

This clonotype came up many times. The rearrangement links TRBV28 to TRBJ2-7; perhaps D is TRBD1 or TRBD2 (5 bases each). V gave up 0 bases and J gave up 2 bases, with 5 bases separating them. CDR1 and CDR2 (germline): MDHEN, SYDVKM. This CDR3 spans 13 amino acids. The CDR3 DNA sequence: TGTGCCAGCAGTTTATGGGGGGCCTACGAGCAGTACTTC. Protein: CASSLWGAYEQYF.

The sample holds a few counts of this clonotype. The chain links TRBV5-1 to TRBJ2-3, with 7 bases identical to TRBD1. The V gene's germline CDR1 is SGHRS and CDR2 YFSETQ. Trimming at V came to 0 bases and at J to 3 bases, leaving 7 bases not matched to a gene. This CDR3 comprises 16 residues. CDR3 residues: CASSLATGRRTDTQYF. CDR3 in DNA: TGCGCCAGCAGCTTGGCGACAGGGCGGAGAACAGATACGCAGTATTTT.

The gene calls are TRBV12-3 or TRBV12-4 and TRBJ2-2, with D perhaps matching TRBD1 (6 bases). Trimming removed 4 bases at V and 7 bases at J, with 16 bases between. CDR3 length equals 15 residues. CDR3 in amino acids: CASSSRGKGGGELFF. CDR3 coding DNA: TGTGCCAGCAGTTCCAGGGGCAAAGGAGGCGGGGAGCTGTTTTTT.

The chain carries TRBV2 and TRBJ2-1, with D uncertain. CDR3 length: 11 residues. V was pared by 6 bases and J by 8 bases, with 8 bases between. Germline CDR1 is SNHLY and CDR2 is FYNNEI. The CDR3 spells CASSEYDEQFF. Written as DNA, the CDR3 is TGTGCCAGCAGCGAATACGATGAGCAGTTCTTC.

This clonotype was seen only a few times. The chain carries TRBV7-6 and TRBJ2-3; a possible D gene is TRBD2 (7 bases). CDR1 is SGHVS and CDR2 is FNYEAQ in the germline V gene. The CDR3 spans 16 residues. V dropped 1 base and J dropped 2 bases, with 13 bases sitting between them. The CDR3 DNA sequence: TGTGCCAGCAGCTTAGTTGGGCGGGGGCCCACAGATACGCAGTATTTT. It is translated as CASSLVGRGPTDTQYF.

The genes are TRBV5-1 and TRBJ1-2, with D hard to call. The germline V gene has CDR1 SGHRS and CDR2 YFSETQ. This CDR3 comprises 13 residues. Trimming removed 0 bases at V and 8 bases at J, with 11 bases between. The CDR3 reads CASSLVGDRGYTF. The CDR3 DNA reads TGCGCCAGCAGCTTGGTTGGGGATCGCGGCTACACCTTC.

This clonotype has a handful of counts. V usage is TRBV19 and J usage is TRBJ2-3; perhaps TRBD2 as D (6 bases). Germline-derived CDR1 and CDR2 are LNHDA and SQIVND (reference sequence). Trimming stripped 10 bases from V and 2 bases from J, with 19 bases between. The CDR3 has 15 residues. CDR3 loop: CAISHGREITDTQYF. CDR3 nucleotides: TGTGCCATCAGCCACGGACGGGAGATCACAGATACGCAGTATTTT.

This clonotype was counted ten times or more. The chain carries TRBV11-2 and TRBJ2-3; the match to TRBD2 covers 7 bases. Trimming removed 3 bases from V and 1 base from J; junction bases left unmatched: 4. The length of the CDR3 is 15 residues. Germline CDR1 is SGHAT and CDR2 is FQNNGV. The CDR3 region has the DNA TGTGCCAGCAGCTTTAGCGGGTGGGGCACAGATACGCAGTATTTT. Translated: CASSFSGWGTDTQYF.

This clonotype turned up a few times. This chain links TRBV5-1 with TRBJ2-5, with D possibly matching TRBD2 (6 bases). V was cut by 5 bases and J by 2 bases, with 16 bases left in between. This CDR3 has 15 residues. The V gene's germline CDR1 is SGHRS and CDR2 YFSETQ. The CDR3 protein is CASSYSEGMQETQYF. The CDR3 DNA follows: TGCGCCAGCAGTTATTCGGAGGGGATGCAAGAGACCCAGTACTTC.

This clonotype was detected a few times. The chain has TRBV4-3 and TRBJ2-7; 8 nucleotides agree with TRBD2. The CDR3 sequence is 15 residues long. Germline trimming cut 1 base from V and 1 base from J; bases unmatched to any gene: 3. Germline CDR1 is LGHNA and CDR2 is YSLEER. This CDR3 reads CASSQAAGASYEQYF. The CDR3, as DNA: TGCGCCAGCAGCCAAGCAGCGGGGGCTTCCTACGAGCAGTACTTC.

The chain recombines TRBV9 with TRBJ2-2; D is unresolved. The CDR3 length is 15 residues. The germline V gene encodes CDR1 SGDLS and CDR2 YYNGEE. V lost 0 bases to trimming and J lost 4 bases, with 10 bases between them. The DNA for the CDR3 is TGTGCCAGCAGCGTAGGACAACAGAGCACCGGGGAGCTGTTTTTT. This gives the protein CASSVGQQSTGELFF.

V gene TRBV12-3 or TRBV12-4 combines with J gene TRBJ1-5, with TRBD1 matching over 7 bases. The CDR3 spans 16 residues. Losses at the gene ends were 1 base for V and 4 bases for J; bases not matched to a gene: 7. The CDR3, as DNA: TGTGCCAGCAGTTTAGAGGTAGGCAGGGGGAATCAGCCCCAGCATTTT. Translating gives CASSLEVGRGNQPQHF.

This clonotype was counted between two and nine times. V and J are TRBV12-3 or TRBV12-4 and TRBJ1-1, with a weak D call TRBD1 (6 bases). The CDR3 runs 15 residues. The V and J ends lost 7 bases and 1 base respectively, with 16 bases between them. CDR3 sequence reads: CASTRLGTSNTEAFF. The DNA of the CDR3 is TGTGCCAGCACCCGCCTGGGGACATCGAACACTGAAGCTTTCTTT.

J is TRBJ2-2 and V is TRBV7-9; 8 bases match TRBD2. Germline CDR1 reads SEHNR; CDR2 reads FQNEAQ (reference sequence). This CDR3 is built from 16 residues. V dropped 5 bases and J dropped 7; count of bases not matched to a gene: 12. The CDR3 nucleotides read TGTGCCAGCAGCCCCCGCTTAGCGGGGTTGATCGGGGAGCTGTTTTTT. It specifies CASSPRLAGLIGELFF.

The CDR3 is CSAPVGGGEETQYF. DNA of the CDR3: TGCAGTGCTCCTGTAGGGGGGGGGGAAGAGACCCAGTACTTC. The gene calls are TRBV20-1 and TRBJ2-5; TRBD2 is a possible D gene (7 bases). This CDR3 contains 14 residues. V lost 5 bases and J 3 bases, leaving 16 bases between the germline ends. Germline CDR1 is DFQATT and CDR2 is SNEGSKA (reference sequence).

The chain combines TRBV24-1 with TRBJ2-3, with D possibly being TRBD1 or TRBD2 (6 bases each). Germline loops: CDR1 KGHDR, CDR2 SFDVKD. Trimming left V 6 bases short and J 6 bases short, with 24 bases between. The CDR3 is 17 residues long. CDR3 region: CATSQPRGVTGTDTQYF. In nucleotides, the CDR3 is TGTGCCACCAGTCAACCCCGCGGGGTGACAGGAACGGATACGCAGTATTTT.

CDR3 bases: TGTGCCAGCAGCTTAGTCTCAGGGGGGATCTCCGAGCAGTACTTC. This sequence encodes CASSLVSGGISEQYF. The chain combines TRBV7-8 with TRBJ2-7; the D gene is possibly TRBD1 (7 bases). Deletions cut 1 base from V and 6 bases from J, with 16 bases between. The germline V gene encodes CDR1 SGHVS and CDR2 FQNEAQ. The CDR3 contains 15 residues.